This TCR beta chain emerged from a study of T-cell reconstitution after alpha-beta-depleted transplantation in children. Study-wide results and caveats: The high TCRbeta diversity at day 60 in some patients came from surviving recipient T cells and thymic progenitors. Reported findings indicate that, about two months after transplant, alpha-beta T cells came from several hundred expanded clones, which were derived from non-depleted graft cells. From newly produced T cells came most of the T-cell counts and diversity one year after transplant.

The germline V gene encodes CDR1 SGHRS and CDR2 YFSETQ. The CDR3 loop spans 16 amino acids. V lost 2 bases and J 9 bases, leaving 23 bases between the germline ends. The library targeted TCRbeta and was prepared with unique molecular identifiers. TCRdb fed the PCR reads into MiXCR, producing one record per CDR3 protein. The sample includes approximately 800,000 distinct CDR3 sequences, approximately 15% seen only once; the top ten take under 6%. A word on this clonotype: Antigen: not known.

The chain links TRBV5-1 to TRBJ2-5, with D possibly matching TRBD1 (5 bases). This receptor was taken from a male patient younger than 18 who had a stem cell transplant for acute lymphoblastic leukemia, so the T cells may come from the graft donor. Sample: PBMCs, mostly from graft donor cells, taken 360 days after TCRalphabeta/CD19-depleted stem cell transplant. The CDR3 nucleotides read TGCGCCAGCAGCTTACAGGAACCTCCGAGACAGAGACCCCAGTACTTC. The encoded protein is CASSLQEPPRQRPQYF. Full variable domain (missing parts from reference TRBV5-1 and TRBJ2-5): KAGVTQTPRYLIKTRGQQVTLSCSPISGHRSVSWYQQTPGQGLQFLFEYFSETQRNKGNFPGRFSGRQFSNSRSEMNVSTLELGDSALYLCASSLQEPPRQRPQYFGPGTRLLVL.